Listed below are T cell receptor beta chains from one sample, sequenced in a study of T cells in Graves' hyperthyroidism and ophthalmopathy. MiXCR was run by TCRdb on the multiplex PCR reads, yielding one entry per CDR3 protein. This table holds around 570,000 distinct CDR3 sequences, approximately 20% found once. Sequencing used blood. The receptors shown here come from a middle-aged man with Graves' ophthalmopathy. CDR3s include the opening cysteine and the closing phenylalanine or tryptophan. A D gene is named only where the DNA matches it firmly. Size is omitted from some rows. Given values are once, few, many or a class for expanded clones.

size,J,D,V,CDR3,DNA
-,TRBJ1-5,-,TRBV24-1,CATSGEAGDQPQHF,TGTGCCACCAGTGGAGAGGCAGGGGATCAGCCCCAGCATTTT
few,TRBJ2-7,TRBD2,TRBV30,CAWRRLAPGEQYF,TGTGCCTGGAGAAGACTAGCCCCCGGCGAGCAGTACTTC
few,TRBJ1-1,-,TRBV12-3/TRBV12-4,CASSLETGDTEAFF,TGTGCCAGCAGCCTAGAGACCGGGGACACTGAAGCTTTCTTT
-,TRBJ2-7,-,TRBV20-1,CSALDRPRSYEQYF,TGCAGTGCTCTAGACAGGCCGCGCTCCTACGAGCAGTACTTC
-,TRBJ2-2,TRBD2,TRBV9,CASSGLLAGGSRELFF,TGTGCCAGCAGCGGACTTCTAGCGGGGGGCTCCCGGGAGCTGTTTTTT
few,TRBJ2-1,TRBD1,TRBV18,CASSTLGTGGNNEQFF,TGTGCCAGCTCAACCCTCGGGACAGGGGGAAACAATGAGCAGTTCTTC
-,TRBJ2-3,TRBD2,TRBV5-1,CASSLPSGRDTQYF,TGCGCCAGCAGCTTGCCTAGCGGGAGGGATACGCAGTATTTT
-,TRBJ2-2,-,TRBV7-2,CASSRSGLLSYGELFF,TGTGCCAGCAGCCGATCGGGACTCCTTTCTTACGGGGAGCTGTTTTTT
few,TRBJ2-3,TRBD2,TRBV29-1,CSVSGLAGSTDTQYF,TGCAGCGTCTCAGGACTAGCGGGAAGCACAGATACGCAGTATTTT
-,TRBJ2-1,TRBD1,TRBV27,CASSLTDRVSHNEQFF,TGTGCCAGCAGTTTAACCGACAGGGTTTCCCACAATGAGCAGTTCTTC
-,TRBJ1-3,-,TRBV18,CASSSGAGVGNTIYF,TGTGCCAGCTCATCCGGCGCCGGGGTTGGAAACACCATATATTTT
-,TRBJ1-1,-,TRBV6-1,CASSEWGRTAEAFF,TGTGCCAGCAGTGAATGGGGAAGGACCGCTGAAGCTTTCTTT